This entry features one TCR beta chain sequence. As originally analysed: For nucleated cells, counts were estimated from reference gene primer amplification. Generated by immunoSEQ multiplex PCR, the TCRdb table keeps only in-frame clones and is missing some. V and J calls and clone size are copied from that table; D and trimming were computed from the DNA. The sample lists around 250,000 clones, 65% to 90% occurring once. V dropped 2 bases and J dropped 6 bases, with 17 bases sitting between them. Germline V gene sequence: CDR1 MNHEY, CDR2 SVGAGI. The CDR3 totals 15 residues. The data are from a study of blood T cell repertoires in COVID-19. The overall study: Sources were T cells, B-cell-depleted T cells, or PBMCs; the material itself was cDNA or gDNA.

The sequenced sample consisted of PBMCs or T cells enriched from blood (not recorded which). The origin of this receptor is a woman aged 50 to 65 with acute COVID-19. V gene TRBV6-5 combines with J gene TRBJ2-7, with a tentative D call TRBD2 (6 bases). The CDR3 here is CASSYSATRGSEQYF. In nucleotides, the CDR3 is TGTGCCAGCAGTTACAGCGCGACTAGAGGCTCCGAGCAGTACTTC.